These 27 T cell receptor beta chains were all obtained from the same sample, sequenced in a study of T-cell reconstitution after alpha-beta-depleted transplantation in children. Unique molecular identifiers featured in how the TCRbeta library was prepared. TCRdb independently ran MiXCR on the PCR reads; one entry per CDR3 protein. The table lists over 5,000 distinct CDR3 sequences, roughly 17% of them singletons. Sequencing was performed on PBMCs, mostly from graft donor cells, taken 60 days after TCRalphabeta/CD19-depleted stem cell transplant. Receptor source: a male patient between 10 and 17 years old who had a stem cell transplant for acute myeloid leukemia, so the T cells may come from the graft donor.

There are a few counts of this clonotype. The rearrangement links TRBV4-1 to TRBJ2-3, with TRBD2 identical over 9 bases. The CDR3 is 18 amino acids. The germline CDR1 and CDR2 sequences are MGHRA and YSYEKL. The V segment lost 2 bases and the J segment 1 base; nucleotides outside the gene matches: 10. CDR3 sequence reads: CASSQRGTLAGRTDTQYF. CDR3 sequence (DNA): TGCGCCAGCAGCCAACGCGGGACTCTAGCGGGACGCACAGATACGCAGTATTTT.

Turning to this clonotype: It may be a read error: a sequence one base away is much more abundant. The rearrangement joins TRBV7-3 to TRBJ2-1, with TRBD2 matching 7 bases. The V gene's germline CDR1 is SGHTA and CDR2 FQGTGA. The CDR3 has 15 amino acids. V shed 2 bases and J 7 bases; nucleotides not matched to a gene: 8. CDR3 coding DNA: TGTGCCAGCAGCTTAGAGAGCGGGATAACTAATGAGCAGTTCTTC. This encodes CASSLESGITNEQFF.

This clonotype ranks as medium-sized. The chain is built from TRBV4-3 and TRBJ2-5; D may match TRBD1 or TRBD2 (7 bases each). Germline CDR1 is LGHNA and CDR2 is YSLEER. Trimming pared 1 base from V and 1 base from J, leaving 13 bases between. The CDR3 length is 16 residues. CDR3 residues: CASSQGEGAGQETQYF. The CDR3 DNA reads TGCGCCAGCAGCCAAGGGGAGGGGGCCGGCCAAGAGACCCAGTACTTC.

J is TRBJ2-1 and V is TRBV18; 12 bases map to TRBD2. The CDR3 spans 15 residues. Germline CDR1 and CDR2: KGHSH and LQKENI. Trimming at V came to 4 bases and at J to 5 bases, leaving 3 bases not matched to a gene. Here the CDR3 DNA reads TGTGCCAGCTCACAAGGACTAGCGGGAAACAATGAGCAGTTCTTC. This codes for CASSQGLAGNNEQFF. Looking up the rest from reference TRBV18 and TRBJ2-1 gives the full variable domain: NAGVMQNPRHLVRRRGQEARLRCSPMKGHSHVYWYRQLPEEGLKFMVYLQKENIIDESGMPKERFSAEFPKEGPSILRIQQVVRGDSAAYFCASSQGLAGNNEQFFGPGTRLTVL.

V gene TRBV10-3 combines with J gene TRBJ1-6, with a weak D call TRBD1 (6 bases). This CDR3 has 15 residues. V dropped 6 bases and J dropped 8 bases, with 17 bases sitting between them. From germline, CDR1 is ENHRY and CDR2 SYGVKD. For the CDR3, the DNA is TGTGCCATCAGCACAGGGTCCTGGATCGATTCACCCCTCCACTTT. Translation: CAISTGSWIDSPLHF.

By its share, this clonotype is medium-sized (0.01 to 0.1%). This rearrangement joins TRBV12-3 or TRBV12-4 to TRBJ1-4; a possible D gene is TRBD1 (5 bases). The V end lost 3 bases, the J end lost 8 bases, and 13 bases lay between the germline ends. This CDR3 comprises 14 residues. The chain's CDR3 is CASSFGHPREKLFF. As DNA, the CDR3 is TGTGCCAGCAGTTTTGGACATCCTAGGGAAAAACTGTTTTTT.

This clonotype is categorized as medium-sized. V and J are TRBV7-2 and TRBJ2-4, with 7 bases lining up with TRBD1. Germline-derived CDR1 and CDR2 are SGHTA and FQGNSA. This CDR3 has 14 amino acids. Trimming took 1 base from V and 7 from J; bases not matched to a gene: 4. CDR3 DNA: TGTGCCAGCAGCTTAGGTCCCAGGGGGAACATTCAGTACTTC. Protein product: CASSLGPRGNIQYF.

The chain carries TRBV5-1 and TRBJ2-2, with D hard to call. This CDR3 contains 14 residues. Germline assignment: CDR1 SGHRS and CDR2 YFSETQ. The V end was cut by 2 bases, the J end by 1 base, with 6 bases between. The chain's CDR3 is CASSLGQNTGELFF. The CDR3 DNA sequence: TGCGCCAGCAGCTTAGGGCAGAACACCGGGGAGCTGTTTTTT.

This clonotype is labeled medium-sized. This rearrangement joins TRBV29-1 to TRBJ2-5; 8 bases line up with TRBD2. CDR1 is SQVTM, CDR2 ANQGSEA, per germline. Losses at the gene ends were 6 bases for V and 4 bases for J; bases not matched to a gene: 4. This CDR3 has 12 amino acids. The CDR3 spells CSVSGGPETQYF. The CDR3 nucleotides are TGCAGCGTAAGCGGGGGACCAGAGACCCAGTACTTC.

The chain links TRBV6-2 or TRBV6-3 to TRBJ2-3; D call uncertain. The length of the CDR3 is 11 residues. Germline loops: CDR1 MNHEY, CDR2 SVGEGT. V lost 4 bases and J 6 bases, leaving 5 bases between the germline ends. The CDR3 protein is CASSLPDTQYF. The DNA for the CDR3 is TGTGCCAGCAGTTTACCGGATACGCAGTATTTT.

This chain's CDR3 is CASSSGSLLWNGYTF. CDR3 bases: TGTGCCAGCTCATCGGGCTCCCTGTTGTGGAATGGCTACACCTTC. J is TRBJ1-2 and V is TRBV18; D is uncertain. Trimming took 5 bases from V and 6 from J, leaving 19 bases between them. CDR1 and CDR2 from the germline V gene are KGHSH and LQKENI. The CDR3 sequence is 15 residues long.

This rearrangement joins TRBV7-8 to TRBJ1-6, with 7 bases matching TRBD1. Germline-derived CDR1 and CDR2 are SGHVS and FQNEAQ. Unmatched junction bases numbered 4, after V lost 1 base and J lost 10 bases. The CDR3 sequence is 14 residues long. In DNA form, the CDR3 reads TGTGCCAGCAGCTTAGGAGGGGGCAGGTCACCCCTCCACTTT. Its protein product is CASSLGGGRSPLHF.

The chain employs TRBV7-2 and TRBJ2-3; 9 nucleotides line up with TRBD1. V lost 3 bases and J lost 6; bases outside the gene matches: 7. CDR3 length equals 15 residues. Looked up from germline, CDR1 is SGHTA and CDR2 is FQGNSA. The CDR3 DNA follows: TGTGCCAGCAGCTTGGACAGGGGAGCGAGGGATACGCAGTATTTT. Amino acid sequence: CASSLDRGARDTQYF.

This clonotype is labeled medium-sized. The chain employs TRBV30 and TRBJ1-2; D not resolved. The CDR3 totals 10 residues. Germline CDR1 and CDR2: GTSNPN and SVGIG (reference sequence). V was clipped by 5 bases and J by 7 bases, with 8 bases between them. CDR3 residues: CAWLRSGYTF. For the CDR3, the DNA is TGTGCCTGGTTACGGTCTGGCTACACCTTC.

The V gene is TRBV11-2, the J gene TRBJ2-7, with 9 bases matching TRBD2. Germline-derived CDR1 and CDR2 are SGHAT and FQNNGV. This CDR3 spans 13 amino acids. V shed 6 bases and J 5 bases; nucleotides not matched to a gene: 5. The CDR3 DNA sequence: TGTGCCAGCAGTTCGGGACTAGCAGACGAGCAGTACTTC. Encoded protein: CASSSGLADEQYF.

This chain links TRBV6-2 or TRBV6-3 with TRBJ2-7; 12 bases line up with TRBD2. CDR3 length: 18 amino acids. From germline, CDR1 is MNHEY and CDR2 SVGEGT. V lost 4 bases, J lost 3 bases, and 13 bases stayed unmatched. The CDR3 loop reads CASSFNSGTSGPLYEQYF. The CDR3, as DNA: TGTGCCAGCAGTTTCAATTCCGGGACTAGCGGGCCTCTCTACGAGCAGTACTTC.

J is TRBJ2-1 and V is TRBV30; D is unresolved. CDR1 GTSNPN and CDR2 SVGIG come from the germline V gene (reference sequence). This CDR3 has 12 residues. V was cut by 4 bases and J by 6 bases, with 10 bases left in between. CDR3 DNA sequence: TGTGCCTGGACTCTGGGGTCCAATGAGCAGTTCTTC. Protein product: CAWTLGSNEQFF.

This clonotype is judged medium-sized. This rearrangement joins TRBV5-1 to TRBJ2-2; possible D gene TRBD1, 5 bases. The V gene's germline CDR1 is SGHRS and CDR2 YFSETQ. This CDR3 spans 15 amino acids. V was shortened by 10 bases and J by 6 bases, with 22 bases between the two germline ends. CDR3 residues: CAVKENSQAPGELFF. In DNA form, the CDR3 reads TGCGCCGTAAAGGAGAATTCACAGGCACCCGGGGAGCTGTTTTTT.

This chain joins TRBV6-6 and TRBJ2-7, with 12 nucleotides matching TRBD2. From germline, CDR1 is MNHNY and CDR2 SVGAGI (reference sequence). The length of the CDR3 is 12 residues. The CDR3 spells CVTSGRNYEQYF. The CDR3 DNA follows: TGTGTAACTAGCGGGAGGAATTACGAGCAGTACTTC.

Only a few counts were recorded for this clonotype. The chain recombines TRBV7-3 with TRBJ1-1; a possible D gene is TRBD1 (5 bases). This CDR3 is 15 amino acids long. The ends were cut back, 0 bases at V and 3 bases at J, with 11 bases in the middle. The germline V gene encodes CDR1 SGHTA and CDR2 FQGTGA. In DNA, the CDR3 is TGTGCCAGCAGCTTAACGGGGGGTCCGGACACTGAAGCTTTCTTT. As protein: CASSLTGGPDTEAFF.

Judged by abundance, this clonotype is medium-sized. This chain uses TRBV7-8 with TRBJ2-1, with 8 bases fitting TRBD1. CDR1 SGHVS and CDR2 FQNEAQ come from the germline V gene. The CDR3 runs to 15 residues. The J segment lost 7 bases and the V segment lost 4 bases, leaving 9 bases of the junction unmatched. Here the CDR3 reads CASSSIARGQNEQFF. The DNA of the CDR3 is TGTGCCAGCAGCTCGATCGCCAGGGGGCAGAATGAGCAGTTCTTC.

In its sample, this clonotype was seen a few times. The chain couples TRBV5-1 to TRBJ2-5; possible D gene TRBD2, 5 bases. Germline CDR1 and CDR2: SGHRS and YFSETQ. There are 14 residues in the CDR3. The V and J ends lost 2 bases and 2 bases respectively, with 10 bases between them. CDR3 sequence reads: CASSFRGQQETQYF. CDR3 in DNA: TGCGCCAGCAGCTTTCGAGGGCAGCAAGAGACCCAGTACTTC. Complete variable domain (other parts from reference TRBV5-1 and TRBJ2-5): KAGVTQTPRYLIKTRGQQVTLSCSPISGHRSVSWYQQTPGQGLQFLFEYFSETQRNKGNFPGRFSGRQFSNSRSEMNVSTLELGDSALYLCASSFRGQQETQYFGPGTRLLVL.

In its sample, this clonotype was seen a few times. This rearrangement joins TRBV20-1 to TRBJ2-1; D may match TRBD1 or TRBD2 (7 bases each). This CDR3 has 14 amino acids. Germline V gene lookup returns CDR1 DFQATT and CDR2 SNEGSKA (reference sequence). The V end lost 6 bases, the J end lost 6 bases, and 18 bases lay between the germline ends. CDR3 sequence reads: CSARRGGRVNEQFF. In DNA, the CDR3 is TGCAGTGCCCGCAGGGGGGGCCGAGTCAATGAGCAGTTCTTC.

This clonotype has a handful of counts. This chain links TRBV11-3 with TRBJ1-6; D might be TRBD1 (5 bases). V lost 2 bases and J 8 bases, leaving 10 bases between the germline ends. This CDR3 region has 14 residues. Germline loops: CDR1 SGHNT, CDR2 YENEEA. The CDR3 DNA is TGTGCCAGCAGCTTAAGTGGGGCTGATTCACCCCTCCACTTT. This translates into CASSLSGADSPLHF. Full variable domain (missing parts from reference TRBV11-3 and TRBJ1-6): EAGVVQSPRYKIIEKKQPVAFWCNPISGHNTLYWYLQNLGQGPELLIRYENEEAVDDSQLPKDRFSAERLKGVDSTLKIQPAELGDSAVYLCASSLSGADSPLHFGNGTRLTVT.

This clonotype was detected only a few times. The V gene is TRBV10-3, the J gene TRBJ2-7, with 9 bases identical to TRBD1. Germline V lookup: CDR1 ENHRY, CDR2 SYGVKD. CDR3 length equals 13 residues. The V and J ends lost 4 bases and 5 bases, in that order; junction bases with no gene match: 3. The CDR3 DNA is TGTGCCATCAGTGCGGACAGGGGCGACGAGCAGTACTTC. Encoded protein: CAISADRGDEQYF.

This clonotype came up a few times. The CDR3 spells CASSRDWMTSGSYEQYF. DNA for the CDR3: TGTGCCAGCAGCCGGGACTGGATGACTAGCGGGAGTTACGAGCAGTACTTC. The chain recombines TRBV7-2 with TRBJ2-7; TRBD2 matches 12 bases. This CDR3 is 17 amino acids long. Germline V gene data show CDR1 as SGHTA and CDR2 as FQGNSA. V gave up 5 bases and J gave up 4 bases; unmatched junction bases: 12.

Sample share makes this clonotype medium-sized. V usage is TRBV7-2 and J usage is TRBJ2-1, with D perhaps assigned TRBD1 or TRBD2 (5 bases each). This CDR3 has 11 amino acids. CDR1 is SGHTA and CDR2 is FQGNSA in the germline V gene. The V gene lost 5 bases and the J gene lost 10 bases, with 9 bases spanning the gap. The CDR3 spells CASSRDQEQFF. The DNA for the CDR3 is TGTGCCAGCAGCCGGGACCAAGAGCAGTTCTTC.